The 4 T cell receptor beta chains in this list originate from one sample, sequenced in a study of blood T cell repertoires in COVID-19. Profiling relied on immunoSEQ multiplex PCR, and the TCRdb table lists in-frame clones only, not all of them. This sample carries over 200,000 clones, 85% to 90% of them seen once, and the ten largest clones take 5% to 6.5%. Sequenced sample: peripheral blood. The receptors stem from an older man with acute or convalescent COVID-19.

CDR3 region: CASSVGAISYEQYF. For the CDR3, the DNA is TGTGCCAGCAGCGTAGGGGCAATCAGCTACGAGCAGTACTTC. The chain recombines TRBV9 with TRBJ2-7; no reliable D call. V dropped 0 bases and J dropped 3 bases, with 10 bases sitting between them. The CDR3 runs 14 residues. CDR1 SGDLS and CDR2 YYNGEE come from the germline V gene.

The chain recombines TRBV19 with TRBJ2-1, with a tentative D call TRBD1 (6 bases). The CDR3 length is 14 residues. V was pared by 6 bases and J by 5 bases, with 14 bases between. The germline gives CDR1 LNHDA, CDR2 SQIVND (reference sequence). CDR3 in amino acids: CASSAMGANNEQFF. DNA of the CDR3: TGTGCCAGTAGCGCGATGGGGGCGAACAATGAGCAGTTCTTC.

This clone was counted a few times. This sequence joins TRBV28 and TRBJ2-1; D may be TRBD1 (8 bases). The CDR3 covers 14 residues. CDR1 is MDHEN and CDR2 is SYDVKM in the germline V gene. Trimming pared 3 bases from V and 8 bases from J, leaving 14 bases between. In DNA form, the CDR3 reads TGTGCCAGCAGTTTCGGACAGGGAGGGGATGAGCAGTTCTTC. Translation gives CASSFGQGGDEQFF.

The V and J genes are TRBV7-8 and TRBJ1-3; TRBD1 matches 9 bases. CDR1 and CDR2 (germline): SGHVS, FQNEAQ. The V gene end was trimmed by 2 bases and the J gene end by 1 base; junction bases not matched to a gene: 6. The CDR3 spans 17 residues. The CDR3 sequence is CASSLSGTGSSGNTIYF. In DNA, the CDR3 is TGTGCCAGCAGCTTATCTGGGACAGGGAGTTCTGGAAACACCATATATTTT.